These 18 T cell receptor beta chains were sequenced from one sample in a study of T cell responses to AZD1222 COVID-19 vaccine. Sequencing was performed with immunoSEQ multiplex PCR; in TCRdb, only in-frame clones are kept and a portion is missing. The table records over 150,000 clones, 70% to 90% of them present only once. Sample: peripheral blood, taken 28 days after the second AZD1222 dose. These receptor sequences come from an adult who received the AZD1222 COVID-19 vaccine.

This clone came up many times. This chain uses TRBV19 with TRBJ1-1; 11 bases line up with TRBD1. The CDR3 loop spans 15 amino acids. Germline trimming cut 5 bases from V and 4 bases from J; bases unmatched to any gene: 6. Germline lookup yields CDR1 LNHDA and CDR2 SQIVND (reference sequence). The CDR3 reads CASSPWTGGVTEAFF. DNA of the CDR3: TGTGCCAGTAGTCCCTGGACAGGGGGCGTCACTGAAGCTTTCTTT.

The CDR3 loop reads CASSWDTSTF. CDR3 in DNA: TGTGCCAGCAGTTGGGACACCAGCACCTTC. The chain employs TRBV12-3 or TRBV12-4 and TRBJ1-2, with D tentatively TRBD1 (6 bases). V was trimmed by 4 bases and J by 13 bases, leaving 10 bases between them. The CDR3 totals 10 residues.

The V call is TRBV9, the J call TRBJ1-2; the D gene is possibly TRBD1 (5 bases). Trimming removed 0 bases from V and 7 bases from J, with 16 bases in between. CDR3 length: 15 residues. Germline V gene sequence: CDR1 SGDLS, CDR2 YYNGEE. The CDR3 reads CASSVDQGVVGGYTF. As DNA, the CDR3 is TGTGCCAGCAGCGTAGATCAGGGCGTCGTTGGTGGCTACACCTTC. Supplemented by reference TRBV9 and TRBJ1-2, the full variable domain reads DSGVTQTPKHLITATGQRVTLRCSPRSGDLSVYWYQQSLDQGLQFLIQYYNGEERAKGNILERFSAQQFPDLHSELNLSSLELGDSALYFCASSVDQGVVGGYTFGSGTRLTVV.

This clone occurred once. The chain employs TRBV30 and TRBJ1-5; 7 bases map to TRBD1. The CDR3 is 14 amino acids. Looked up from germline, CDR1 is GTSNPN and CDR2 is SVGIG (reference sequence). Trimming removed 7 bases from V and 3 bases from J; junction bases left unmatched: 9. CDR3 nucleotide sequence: TGTGCCTCCGCCTCACAGGGGTTCAATCAGCCCCAGCATTTT. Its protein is CASASQGFNQPQHF.

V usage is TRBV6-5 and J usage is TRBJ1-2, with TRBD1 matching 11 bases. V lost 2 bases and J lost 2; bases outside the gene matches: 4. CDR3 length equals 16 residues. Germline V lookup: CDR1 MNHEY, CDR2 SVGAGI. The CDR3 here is CASSYIRTGGNYGYTF. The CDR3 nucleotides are TGTGCCAGCAGTTACATCAGGACAGGGGGCAACTATGGCTACACCTTC.

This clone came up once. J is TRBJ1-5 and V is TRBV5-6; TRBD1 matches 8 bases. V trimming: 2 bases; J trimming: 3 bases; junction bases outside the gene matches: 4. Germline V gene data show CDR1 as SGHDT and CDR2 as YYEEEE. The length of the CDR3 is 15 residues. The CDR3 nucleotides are TGTGCCAGCAGCTTCGGACAGGGCGTCAATCAGCCCCAGCATTTT. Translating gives CASSFGQGVNQPQHF.

The CDR3 nucleotides are TGCGCCAGCAGCCAAGATGGGACAGGGATCACCGGGGAGCTGTTTTTT. Protein: CASSQDGTGITGELFF. The chain couples TRBV4-3 to TRBJ2-2; 9 nucleotides align to TRBD1. V trimming: 0 bases; J trimming: 4 bases; junction bases outside the gene matches: 3. The CDR3 totals 16 residues. Germline CDR1 reads LGHNA; CDR2 reads YSLEER.

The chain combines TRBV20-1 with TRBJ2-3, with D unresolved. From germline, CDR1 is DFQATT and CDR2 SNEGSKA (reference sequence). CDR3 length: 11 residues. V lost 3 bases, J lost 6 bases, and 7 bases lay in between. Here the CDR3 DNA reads TGCAGTGCTAGTAACCTGGATACGCAGTATTTT. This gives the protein CSASNLDTQYF.

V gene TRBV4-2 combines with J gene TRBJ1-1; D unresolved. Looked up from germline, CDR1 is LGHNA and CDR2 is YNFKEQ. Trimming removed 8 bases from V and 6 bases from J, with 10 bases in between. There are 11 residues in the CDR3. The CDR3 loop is CASSFGPEAFF. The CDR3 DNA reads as TGTGCCAGCTCCTTCGGACCTGAAGCTTTCTTT.

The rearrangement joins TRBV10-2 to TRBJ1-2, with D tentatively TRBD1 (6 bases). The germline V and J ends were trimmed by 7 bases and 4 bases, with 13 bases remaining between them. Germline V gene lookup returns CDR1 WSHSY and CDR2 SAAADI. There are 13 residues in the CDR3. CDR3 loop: CASTPGGAYGYTF. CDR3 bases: TGCGCCAGCACCCCCGGGGGCGCCTATGGCTACACCTTC.

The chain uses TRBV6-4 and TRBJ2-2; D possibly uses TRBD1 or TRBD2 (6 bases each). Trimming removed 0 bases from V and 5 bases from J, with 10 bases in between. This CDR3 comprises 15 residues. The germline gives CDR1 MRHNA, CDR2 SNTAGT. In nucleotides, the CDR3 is TGTGCCAGCAGTGACTCCTCGGGGGCGACCGGGGAGCTGTTTTTT. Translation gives CASSDSSGATGELFF.

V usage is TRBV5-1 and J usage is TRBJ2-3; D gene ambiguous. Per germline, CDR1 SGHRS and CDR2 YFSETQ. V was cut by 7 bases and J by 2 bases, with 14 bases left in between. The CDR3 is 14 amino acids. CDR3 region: CASGDGSFTDTQYF. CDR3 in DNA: TGCGCCAGCGGAGACGGTTCTTTCACAGATACGCAGTATTTT.

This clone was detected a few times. The CDR3 sequence: CASSPAEPSGNTIYF. DNA of the CDR3: TGTGCCAGCAGCCCCGCGGAACCGTCTGGAAACACCATATATTTT. The V gene is TRBV7-6, the J gene TRBJ1-3; D is unclear. Trimming stripped 5 bases from V and 1 base from J, with 12 bases between. This CDR3 is built from 15 residues. Germline CDR1 reads SGHVS; CDR2 reads FNYEAQ.

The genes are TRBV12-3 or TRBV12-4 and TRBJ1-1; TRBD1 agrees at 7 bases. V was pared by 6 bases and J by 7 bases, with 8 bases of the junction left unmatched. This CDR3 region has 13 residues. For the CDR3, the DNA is TGTGCCAGCAGAAACTTAGGGGGCTTTGAAGCTTTCTTT. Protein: CASRNLGGFEAFF.

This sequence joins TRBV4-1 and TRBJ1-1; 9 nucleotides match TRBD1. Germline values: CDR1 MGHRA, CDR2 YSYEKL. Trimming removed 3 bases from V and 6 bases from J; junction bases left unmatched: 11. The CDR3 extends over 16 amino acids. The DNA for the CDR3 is TGCGCCAGCAGCCAGAACCCGGGACAGGGCATTGCTGAAGCTTTCTTT. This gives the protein CASSQNPGQGIAEAFF.

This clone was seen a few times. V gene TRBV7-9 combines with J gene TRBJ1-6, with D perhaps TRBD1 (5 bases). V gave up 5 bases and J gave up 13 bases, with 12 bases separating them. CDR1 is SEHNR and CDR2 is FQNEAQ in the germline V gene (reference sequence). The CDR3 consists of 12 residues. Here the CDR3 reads CASSPGRAPLHF. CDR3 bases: TGTGCCAGCAGCCCAGGGCGGGCTCCCCTCCACTTT.

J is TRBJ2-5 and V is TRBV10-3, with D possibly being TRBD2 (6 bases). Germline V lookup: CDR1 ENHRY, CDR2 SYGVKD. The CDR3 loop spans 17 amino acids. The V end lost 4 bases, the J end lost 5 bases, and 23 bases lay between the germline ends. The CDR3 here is CAISGPRGPGTEETQYF. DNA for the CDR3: TGTGCCATCAGTGGCCCGCGGGGTCCCGGGACCGAGGAGACCCAGTACTTC.

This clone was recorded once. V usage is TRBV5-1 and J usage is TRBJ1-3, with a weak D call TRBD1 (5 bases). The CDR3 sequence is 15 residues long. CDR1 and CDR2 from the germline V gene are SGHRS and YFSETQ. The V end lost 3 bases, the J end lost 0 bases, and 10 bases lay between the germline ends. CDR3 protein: CASSSNGGSGNTIYF. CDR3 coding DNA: TGCGCCAGCAGCTCCAATGGGGGCTCTGGAAACACCATATATTTT.